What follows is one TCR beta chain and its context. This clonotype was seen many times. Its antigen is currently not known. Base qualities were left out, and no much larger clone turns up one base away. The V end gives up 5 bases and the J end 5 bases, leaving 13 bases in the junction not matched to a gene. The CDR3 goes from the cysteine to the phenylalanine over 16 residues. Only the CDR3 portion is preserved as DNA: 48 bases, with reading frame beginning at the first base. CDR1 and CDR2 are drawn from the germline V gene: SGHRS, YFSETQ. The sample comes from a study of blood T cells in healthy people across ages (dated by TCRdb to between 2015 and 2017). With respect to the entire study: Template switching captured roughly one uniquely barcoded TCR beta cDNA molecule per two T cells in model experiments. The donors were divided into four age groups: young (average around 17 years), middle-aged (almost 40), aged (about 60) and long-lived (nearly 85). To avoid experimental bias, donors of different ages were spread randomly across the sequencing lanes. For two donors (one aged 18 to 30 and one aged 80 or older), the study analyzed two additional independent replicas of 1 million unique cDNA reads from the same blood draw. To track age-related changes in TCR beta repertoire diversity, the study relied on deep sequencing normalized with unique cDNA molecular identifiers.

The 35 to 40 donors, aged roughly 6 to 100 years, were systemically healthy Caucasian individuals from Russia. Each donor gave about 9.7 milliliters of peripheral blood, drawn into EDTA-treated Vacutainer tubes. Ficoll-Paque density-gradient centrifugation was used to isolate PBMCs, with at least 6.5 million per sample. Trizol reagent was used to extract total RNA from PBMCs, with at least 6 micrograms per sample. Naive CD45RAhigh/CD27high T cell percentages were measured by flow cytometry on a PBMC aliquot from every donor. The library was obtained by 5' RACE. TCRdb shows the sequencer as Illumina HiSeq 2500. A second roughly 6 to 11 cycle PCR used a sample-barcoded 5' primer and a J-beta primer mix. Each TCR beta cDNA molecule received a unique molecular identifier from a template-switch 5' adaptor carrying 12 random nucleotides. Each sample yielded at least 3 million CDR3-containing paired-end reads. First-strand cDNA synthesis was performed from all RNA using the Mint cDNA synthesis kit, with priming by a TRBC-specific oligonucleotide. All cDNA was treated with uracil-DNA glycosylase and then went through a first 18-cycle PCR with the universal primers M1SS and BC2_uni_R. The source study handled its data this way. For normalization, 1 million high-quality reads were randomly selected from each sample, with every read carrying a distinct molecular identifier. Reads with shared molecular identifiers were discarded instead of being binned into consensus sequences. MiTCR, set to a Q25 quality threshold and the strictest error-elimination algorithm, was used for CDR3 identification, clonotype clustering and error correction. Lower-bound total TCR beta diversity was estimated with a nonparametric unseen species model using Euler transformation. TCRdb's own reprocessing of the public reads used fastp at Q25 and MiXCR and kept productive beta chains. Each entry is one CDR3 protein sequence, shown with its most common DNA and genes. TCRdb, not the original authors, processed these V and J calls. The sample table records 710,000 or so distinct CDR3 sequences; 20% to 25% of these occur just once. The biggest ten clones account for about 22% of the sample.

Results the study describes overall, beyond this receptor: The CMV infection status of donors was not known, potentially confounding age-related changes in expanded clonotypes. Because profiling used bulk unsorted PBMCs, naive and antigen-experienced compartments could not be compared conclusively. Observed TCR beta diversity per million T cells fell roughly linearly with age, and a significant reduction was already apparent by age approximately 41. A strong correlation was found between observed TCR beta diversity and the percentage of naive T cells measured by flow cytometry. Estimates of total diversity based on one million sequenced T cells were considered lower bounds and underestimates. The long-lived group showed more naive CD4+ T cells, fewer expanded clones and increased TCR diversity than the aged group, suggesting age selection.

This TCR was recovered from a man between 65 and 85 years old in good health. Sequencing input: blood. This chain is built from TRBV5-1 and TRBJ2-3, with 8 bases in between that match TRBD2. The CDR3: CASRPPGLGVKDTQYF. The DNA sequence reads TGCGCCAGCAGACCTCCGGGACTAGGGGTAAAAGATACGCAGTATTTT.